The rows below give T cell receptor beta chains drawn from one sample of a study of OX40 agonist ivuxolimab in advanced cancers. Using immunoSEQ multiplex PCR, the repertoire was profiled, and TCRdb retains in-frame clones only, with some absent. Among roughly 79,000 clones listed, roughly four fifths were seen once. The material was CD4+ or CD8+ T cells sorted from blood, obtained in a trial of the OX40 agonist ivuxolimab. All receptors derive from an adult with an advanced solid tumor such as melanoma, head and neck, liver or kidney cancer. CDR3s include the opening cysteine and the closing phenylalanine or tryptophan. The D gene is left open where the match is weak. The size of a clone is reported for some rows only, either as once, few or many, or as a class for expanded clones.

CDR3 length: 16
clone size: .
D gene: TRBD1
V gene: TRBV10-3
J gene: TRBJ1-1
CDR3 protein: CAISEFPTGGSTEAFF
CDR3 DNA: TGTGCCATCAGTGAGTTCCCGACAGGGGGGAGCACTGAAGCTTTCTTT

CDR3 length: 16
clone size: .
D gene: .
V gene: TRBV7-9
J gene: TRBJ2-5
CDR3 protein: CASSLLRLGIQETQYF
CDR3 DNA: TGTGCCAGCAGCTTACTGAGACTAGGTATACAAGAGACCCAGTACTTC

CDR3 length: 15
clone size: .
D gene: TRBD2
V gene: TRBV7-6
J gene: TRBJ2-3
CDR3 protein: CASSLRRESTDTQYF
CDR3 DNA: TGTGCCAGCAGCTTACGGCGGGAGAGTACAGATACGCAGTATTTT

CDR3 length: 13
clone size: once
D gene: TRBD1
V gene: TRBV4-1
J gene: TRBJ2-5
CDR3 protein: CASRGQGVETQYF
CDR3 DNA: TGCGCCAGCAGGGGACAGGGGGTGGAGACCCAGTACTTC

CDR3 length: 16
clone size: .
D gene: TRBD2
V gene: TRBV6-1
J gene: TRBJ2-1
CDR3 protein: CASSGASGSSYNEQFF
CDR3 DNA: TGTGCCAGCAGTGGGGCAAGCGGGAGCTCCTACAATGAGCAGTTCTTC

CDR3 length: 15
clone size: .
D gene: TRBD1
V gene: TRBV14
J gene: TRBJ1-2
CDR3 protein: CASSQHSGGGYGYTF
CDR3 DNA: TGTGCCAGCAGCCAACACTCAGGGGGTGGCTATGGCTACACCTTC

CDR3 length: 14
clone size: .
D gene: .
V gene: TRBV7-3
J gene: TRBJ2-1
CDR3 protein: CASSPREGANEQFF
CDR3 DNA: TGTGCCAGCAGCCCCCGGGAGGGGGCTAATGAGCAGTTCTTC

CDR3 length: 14
clone size: .
D gene: TRBD1
V gene: TRBV7-2
J gene: TRBJ2-7
CDR3 protein: CASSFGRGQYEQYF
CDR3 DNA: TGTGCCAGCAGCTTTGGCAGGGGGCAATACGAGCAGTACTTC

CDR3 length: 14
clone size: few
D gene: .
V gene: TRBV7-2
J gene: TRBJ2-1
CDR3 protein: CASSKGGDVNEQFF
CDR3 DNA: TGTGCCAGCAGCAAGGGGGGAGACGTAAATGAGCAGTTCTTC

CDR3 length: 12
clone size: .
D gene: .
V gene: TRBV19
J gene: TRBJ2-6
CDR3 protein: CATGWGANVLTF
CDR3 DNA: TGTGCCACTGGCTGGGGGGCCAACGTCTTGACTTTC

CDR3 length: 12
clone size: once
D gene: .
V gene: TRBV28
J gene: TRBJ1-1
CDR3 protein: CASGGVYTEAFF
CDR3 DNA: TGTGCCAGCGGGGGGGTATACACTGAAGCTTTCTTT

CDR3 length: 16
clone size: few
D gene: .
V gene: TRBV5-6
J gene: TRBJ2-1
CDR3 protein: CASSSHRVLSYNEQFF
CDR3 DNA: TGTGCCAGCAGCTCCCACAGGGTACTATCCTACAATGAGCAGTTCTTC

CDR3 length: 14
clone size: .
D gene: .
V gene: TRBV30
J gene: TRBJ1-5
CDR3 protein: CAWSSTAINQPQHF
CDR3 DNA: TGTGCCTGGAGTTCGACAGCTATCAATCAGCCCCAGCATTTT

CDR3 length: 14
clone size: .
D gene: .
V gene: TRBV7-2
J gene: TRBJ2-5
CDR3 protein: CASSLEAYAETQYF
CDR3 DNA: TGTGCCAGCAGCTTAGAAGCGTATGCGGAGACCCAGTACTTC

CDR3 length: 14
clone size: .
D gene: TRBD2
V gene: TRBV6-5
J gene: TRBJ2-1
CDR3 protein: CASSYLGLAGGLFF
CDR3 DNA: TGTGCCAGCAGTTACTTGGGACTAGCGGGGGGGCTATTCTTC

CDR3 length: 14
clone size: .
D gene: .
V gene: TRBV10-3
J gene: TRBJ2-6
CDR3 protein: CAIRAYSGANVLTF
CDR3 DNA: TGTGCCATCAGGGCGTACTCTGGGGCCAACGTCCTGACTTTC

CDR3 length: 13
clone size: .
D gene: TRBD1
V gene: TRBV28
J gene: TRBJ1-2
CDR3 protein: CASSRDSNYGYTF
CDR3 DNA: TGTGCCAGCAGTCGGGACAGTAACTATGGCTACACCTTC

CDR3 length: 13
clone size: .
D gene: TRBD1
V gene: TRBV6-5
J gene: TRBJ1-2
CDR3 protein: CASTDRGDYGYTF
CDR3 DNA: TGTGCCAGCACCGACAGGGGGGACTATGGCTACACCTTC

CDR3 length: 14
clone size: .
D gene: .
V gene: TRBV15
J gene: TRBJ2-5
CDR3 protein: CATSRRTGYETQYF
CDR3 DNA: TGTGCCACCAGCAGACGAACAGGGTACGAGACCCAGTACTTC

CDR3 length: 18
clone size: .
D gene: TRBD2
V gene: TRBV11-2
J gene: TRBJ2-3
CDR3 protein: CASSLVGLAVVSTDTQYF
CDR3 DNA: TGTGCCAGCAGCTTAGTGGGACTAGCGGTTGTTAGCACAGATACGCAGTATTTT

CDR3 length: 17
clone size: once
D gene: .
V gene: TRBV18
J gene: TRBJ2-5
CDR3 protein: CASSLGALASNRGTQYF
CDR3 DNA: TGTGCCAGCTCACTCGGCGCGTTAGCTTCAAATAGGGGGACCCAGTACTTC

CDR3 length: 15
clone size: few
D gene: .
V gene: TRBV7-6
J gene: TRBJ1-5
CDR3 protein: CASSLAPTVNQPQHF
CDR3 DNA: TGTGCCAGCAGCTTAGCTCCGACGGTTAATCAGCCCCAGCATTTT

CDR3 length: 17
clone size: .
D gene: TRBD1
V gene: TRBV27
J gene: TRBJ2-4
CDR3 protein: CASSLWGVGTAKNIQYF
CDR3 DNA: TGTGCCAGCAGTTTATGGGGCGTGGGGACAGCAAAAAACATTCAGTACTTC

CDR3 length: 14
clone size: .
D gene: .
V gene: TRBV6-5
J gene: TRBJ2-3
CDR3 protein: CASSYREGVDTQYF
CDR3 DNA: TGTGCCAGCAGTTATCGAGAGGGGGTGGATACGCAGTATTTT

CDR3 length: 15
clone size: .
D gene: .
V gene: TRBV15
J gene: TRBJ2-1
CDR3 protein: CATSRDRGAYNEQFF
CDR3 DNA: TGTGCCACCAGCAGAGACAGGGGGGCATACAATGAGCAGTTCTTC

CDR3 length: 14
clone size: .
D gene: .
V gene: TRBV10-3
J gene: TRBJ2-5
CDR3 protein: CAISESGGQETQYF
CDR3 DNA: TGTGCCATCAGTGAGTCGGGGGGACAAGAGACCCAGTACTTC

CDR3 length: 16
clone size: .
D gene: TRBD2
V gene: TRBV5-4
J gene: TRBJ2-3
CDR3 protein: CASSPYLAGATDTQYF
CDR3 DNA: TGTGCCAGCAGCCCGTACCTAGCGGGAGCAACAGATACGCAGTATTTT

CDR3 length: 14
clone size: .
D gene: .
V gene: TRBV28
J gene: TRBJ1-3
CDR3 protein: CASSYVDSGNTIYF
CDR3 DNA: TGTGCCAGCAGTTACGTGGACTCTGGAAACACCATATATTTT

CDR3 length: 15
clone size: few
D gene: TRBD1
V gene: TRBV19
J gene: TRBJ2-5
CDR3 protein: CASTQRGQRQETQYF
CDR3 DNA: TGTGCCAGTACCCAAAGGGGACAGCGTCAAGAGACCCAGTACTTC

CDR3 length: 13
clone size: .
D gene: .
V gene: TRBV29-1
J gene: TRBJ2-5
CDR3 protein: CSVEGTVGETQYF
CDR3 DNA: TGCAGCGTTGAAGGGACCGTGGGAGAGACCCAGTACTTC

CDR3 length: 16
clone size: .
D gene: TRBD1
V gene: TRBV13
J gene: TRBJ1-6
CDR3 protein: CASRTGGQGWSSPLHF
CDR3 DNA: TGTGCCAGCAGGACGGGCGGACAGGGTTGGAGTTCACCCCTCCACTTT

CDR3 length: 15
clone size: once
D gene: .
V gene: TRBV18
J gene: TRBJ2-3
CDR3 protein: CASRREGARTDTQYF
CDR3 DNA: TGTGCCAGCCGGCGAGAAGGGGCGCGCACAGATACGCAGTATTTT

CDR3 length: 14
clone size: few
D gene: .
V gene: TRBV18
J gene: TRBJ2-1
CDR3 protein: CASSPPAGGDEQFF
CDR3 DNA: TGTGCCAGCTCACCACCAGCAGGTGGGGATGAGCAGTTCTTC

CDR3 length: 13
clone size: .
D gene: .
V gene: TRBV6-1
J gene: TRBJ1-1
CDR3 protein: CASRAGGDTEAFF
CDR3 DNA: TGTGCCAGCAGAGCCGGAGGGGACACTGAAGCTTTCTTT

CDR3 length: 13
clone size: .
D gene: .
V gene: TRBV7-6
J gene: TRBJ1-5
CDR3 protein: CASSLTPNQPQHF
CDR3 DNA: TGTGCCAGCAGCTTAACGCCCAATCAGCCCCAGCATTTT

CDR3 length: 14
clone size: .
D gene: .
V gene: TRBV5-1
J gene: TRBJ2-4
CDR3 protein: CASSPTATKNIQYF
CDR3 DNA: TGCGCCAGCAGCCCCACGGCGACCAAAAACATTCAGTACTTC

CDR3 length: 15
clone size: few
D gene: .
V gene: TRBV19
J gene: TRBJ1-2
CDR3 protein: CASSIIGGVVDGYTF
CDR3 DNA: TGTGCCAGTAGTATAATCGGAGGGGTCGTGGATGGCTACACCTTC

CDR3 length: 15
clone size: few
D gene: .
V gene: TRBV10-3
J gene: TRBJ1-2
CDR3 protein: CAITGSGVGGDGYTF
CDR3 DNA: TGTGCCATCACTGGGTCGGGGGTCGGTGGTGATGGCTACACCTTC

CDR3 length: 14
clone size: .
D gene: .
V gene: TRBV2
J gene: TRBJ2-1
CDR3 protein: CASTRSGSYNEQFF
CDR3 DNA: TGTGCCAGCACTAGAAGCGGGTCCTACAATGAGCAGTTCTTC

CDR3 length: 13
clone size: .
D gene: .
V gene: TRBV11-2
J gene: TRBJ2-5
CDR3 protein: CASSLGPQETQYF
CDR3 DNA: TGTGCCAGCAGCTTAGGACCTCAAGAGACCCAGTACTTC

CDR3 length: 14
clone size: .
D gene: TRBD1
V gene: TRBV7-6
J gene: TRBJ1-4
CDR3 protein: CASSLGQGGEKLFF
CDR3 DNA: TGTGCCAGCAGCTTAGGACAGGGAGGGGAAAAACTGTTTTTT